Following are 14 T cell receptor beta chains from one sample sequenced in a study of CD8+ T cells in alopecia areata (dated by TCRdb to 2016 to 2019). The library was produced with the immunoSEQ multiplex PCR assay. RNA was extracted from all samples and reverse transcribed into cDNA, which served as template for TCR sequencing. TCRdb holds this immuneACCESS table with in-frame rearrangements only. Some clones are missing; in checked studies, unresolved V genes explain under half, and the rest has no known cause. This sample lists more than 110,000 clones; roughly four fifths were detected once. The ten largest clones capture more than 20% of the sample. The sample's time point, from its label and the paper: less than five weeks on oral tofacitinib. The treatment or condition label on this specimen signifies: oral pan-JAK inhibitor, 5-10 mg twice daily. The specimen comprised CD8+ T cells sorted from blood, sampled at week 4, from a patient treated with tofacitinib. These receptors were obtained from a human donor with alopecia areata.

V and J are TRBV7-9 and TRBJ1-1; 7 bases agree with TRBD1. The CDR3 loop spans 14 amino acids. Germline lookup yields CDR1 SEHNR and CDR2 FQNEAQ (reference sequence). The junction had 3 bases not matched to a gene; V was cut back by 2 bases and J by 3 bases. The CDR3 sequence is CASSLLTGYTEAFF. The CDR3 region has the DNA TGTGCCAGCAGCTTATTGACAGGGTACACTGAAGCTTTCTTT.

The chain recombines TRBV2 with TRBJ1-1, with D uncertain. V was cut by 2 bases and J by 4 bases, with 11 bases left in between. Germline V gene data show CDR1 as SNHLY and CDR2 as FYNNEI. CDR3 length: 14 amino acids. In DNA form, the CDR3 reads TGTGCCAGCAGTGAACCCGGGAAGGTCACTGAAGCTTTCTTT. This encodes CASSEPGKVTEAFF.

This chain uses TRBV2 with TRBJ2-7; 7 nucleotides match TRBD1. Germline loops: CDR1 SNHLY, CDR2 FYNNEI. This CDR3 is 14 amino acids long. The V and J ends lost 0 bases and 3 bases, in that order; junction bases with no gene match: 2. In DNA, the CDR3 is TGTGCCAGCAGTGAAGCGGGACAGAACTACGAGCAGTACTTC. It yields the protein CASSEAGQNYEQYF.

The chain combines TRBV4-3 with TRBJ2-7; possibly TRBD1 or TRBD2 for D (5 bases each). The CDR3 length is 15 residues. Germline-derived CDR1 and CDR2 are LGHNA and YSLEER. V was pared by 3 bases and J by 1 base, with 13 bases between. CDR3 coding DNA: TGCGCCAGCAGCCACAAGGGGACGGAGTCCTACGAGCAGTACTTC. Translated: CASSHKGTESYEQYF.

The chain employs TRBV30 and TRBJ1-2, with 7 bases lining up with TRBD1. V was clipped by 1 base and J by 3 bases; unmatched bases: 2. The CDR3 covers 13 residues. From germline, CDR1 is GTSNPN and CDR2 SVGIG (reference sequence). DNA of the CDR3: TGTGCCTGGAGTGACGGACAGGACTATGGCTACACCTTC. It translates to CAWSDGQDYGYTF.

The chain carries TRBV30 and TRBJ2-7, with a possible D match to TRBD1 (5 bases). Trimming left V 1 base short and J 3 bases short, with 13 bases between. Germline V gene sequence: CDR1 GTSNPN, CDR2 SVGIG (reference sequence). The length of the CDR3 is 14 residues. CDR3: CAWSGQGLVYEQYF. In DNA, the CDR3 is TGTGCCTGGAGTGGTCAGGGCTTAGTCTACGAGCAGTACTTC.

This clone was observed a few times. The chain employs TRBV29-1 and TRBJ2-7; the match to TRBD1 covers 8 bases. The CDR3 has 15 residues. After removal of 1 base from V and 2 bases from J, the junction contained 7 bases not matched to a gene. Per the germline V gene, CDR1 is SQVTM and CDR2 is ANQGSEA. CDR3 in amino acids: CSVEVTGTGTYEQYF. DNA for the CDR3: TGCAGCGTTGAAGTAACCGGGACAGGTACCTACGAGCAGTACTTC.

This clone was seen once. The CDR3 is CASSIGTSGTYNEQFF. CDR3 nucleotide sequence: TGTGCCAGCAGCATCGGGACTAGCGGGACTTACAATGAGCAGTTCTTC. The genes are TRBV11-1 and TRBJ2-1; 13 bases are shared with TRBD2. The germline V gene has CDR1 SGHAT and CDR2 FQDESV (reference sequence). CDR3 size: 16 residues. V lost 5 bases and J lost 4; bases outside the gene matches: 5.

J is TRBJ1-1 and V is TRBV27; 7 bases match TRBD1. Germline CDR1 reads MNHEY; CDR2 reads SMNVEV (reference sequence). The CDR3 covers 16 residues. J gave up 2 bases and V 5 bases, and 11 bases lay outside the gene matches. CDR3 nucleotides: TGTGCCAGCAGTCCGAATCGACAGGGACGCAACACTGAAGCTTTCTTT. Residues: CASSPNRQGRNTEAFF.

A remark on this clone: Other DNA sequences of this sample code for an identical CDR3. The CDR3 protein is CASSEGLGPTYEQYF. In DNA, the CDR3 is TGTGCCAGCAGTGAGGGACTCGGGCCAACCTACGAGCAGTACTTC. The chain is built from TRBV6-1 and TRBJ2-7; D possibly corresponds to TRBD2 (6 bases). The CDR3 has 15 residues. Germline assignment: CDR1 MNHNS and CDR2 SASEGT. The germline V and J ends were trimmed by 3 bases and 2 bases, with 14 bases remaining between them.

The CDR3 DNA sequence: TGTGCCAGTAGTATGTATGCGGGGGGGCCTCGTGAGCAGTTCTTC. Amino acids: CASSMYAGGPREQFF. This chain uses TRBV19 with TRBJ2-1, with 9 bases identical to TRBD2. Trimming at V came to 3 bases and at J to 9 bases, leaving 9 bases not matched to a gene. CDR1 is LNHDA and CDR2 is SQIVND in the germline V gene (reference sequence). The CDR3 extends over 15 amino acids. Full variable domain (remainder filled in from reference TRBV19 and TRBJ2-1): DGGITQSPKYLFRKEGQNVTLSCEQNLNHDAMYWYRQDPGQGLRLIYYSQIVNDFQKGDIAEGYSVSREKKESFPLTVTSAQKNPTAFYLCASSMYAGGPREQFFGPGTRLTVL.

CDR3 sequence: CASSLGTSGVTDTQYF. The CDR3 DNA is TGTGCCAGCAGCTTAGGGACTAGCGGGGTTACAGATACGCAGTATTTT. This chain connects TRBV7-2 to TRBJ2-3, with 12 bases fitting TRBD2. This CDR3 comprises 16 residues. With V trimmed by 1 base and J by 3 bases, 2 bases remained unmatched. The germline gives CDR1 SGHTA, CDR2 FQGNSA.

V gene TRBV30 combines with J gene TRBJ2-6, with D uncertain. The CDR3 is 15 amino acids. Per germline, CDR1 GTSNPN and CDR2 SVGIG (reference sequence). V was cut by 1 base and J by 0 bases, with 7 bases left in between. CDR3 sequence (DNA): TGTGCCTGGAGTGGGGCGTTCTCTGGGGCCAACGTCCTGACTTTC. As protein: CAWSGAFSGANVLTF. The full variable domain, completed using reference TRBV30 and TRBJ2-6, is SQTIHQWPATLVQPVGSPLSLECTVEGTSNPNLYWYRQAAGRGLQLLFYSVGIGQISSEVPQNLSASRPQDRQFILSSKKLLLSDSGFYLCAWSGAFSGANVLTFGAGSRLTVL.

The V and J genes are TRBV5-1 and TRBJ2-7; 9 bases align to TRBD1. This CDR3 has 13 amino acids. V was pared by 4 bases and J by 6 bases, with 5 bases of the junction left unmatched. Germline loops: CDR1 SGHRS, CDR2 YFSETQ. CDR3 coding DNA: TGCGCCAGCAGCCAGTGGACAGGGGTCGAGCAGTACTTC. It yields the protein CASSQWTGVEQYF. Full variable domain (remainder filled in from reference TRBV5-1 and TRBJ2-7): KAGVTQTPRYLIKTRGQQVTLSCSPISGHRSVSWYQQTPGQGLQFLFEYFSETQRNKGNFPGRFSGRQFSNSRSEMNVSTLELGDSALYLCASSQWTGVEQYFGPGTRLTVT.